This is a list of T cell receptor beta chains from one sample in a study of blood T cell repertoires in COVID-19. Method: immunoSEQ multiplex PCR; TCRdb's copy keeps in-frame clones and lacks some. This sample has approximately 110,000 clones; around 86% occur once, and the top ten carry approximately 5%. Sequenced material: peripheral blood. Source of these receptors: a human donor in a cohort sampled during active COVID-19. The CDR3 runs from the conserved cysteine through the conserved F or W. D genes are given only for firm matches. Part of the rows lack a size; the others show once, few, many or a class for expanded clones.

clone_size: -
j_call: TRBJ2-5
v_call: TRBV27
d_call: TRBD2
cdr3_nt: TGTGCCAGCAGGTTAGCGGGAGTGGGAGAGACCCAGTACTTC
cdr3_aa: CASRLAGVGETQYF

clone_size: -
j_call: TRBJ2-2
v_call: TRBV27
d_call: -
cdr3_nt: TGTGCCAGCGGGGACTGGAACACCGGGGAGCTGTTTTTT
cdr3_aa: CASGDWNTGELFF

clone_size: -
j_call: TRBJ2-7
v_call: TRBV12-1
d_call: -
cdr3_nt: TGTGCCAGCAGCCCTCAACCCGGGACAGATTCTTCCTACGAGCAGTACTTC
cdr3_aa: CASSPQPGTDSSYEQYF

clone_size: -
j_call: TRBJ2-5
v_call: TRBV6-5
d_call: -
cdr3_nt: TGTGCCAGCAGCGTGGAACGGGGCCAAGAGACCCAGTACTTC
cdr3_aa: CASSVERGQETQYF

clone_size: -
j_call: TRBJ2-7
v_call: TRBV5-6
d_call: TRBD1
cdr3_nt: TGTGCCAGCAGCCTCCGGGACAGGGGATGGGAGCAGTACTTC
cdr3_aa: CASSLRDRGWEQYF

clone_size: -
j_call: TRBJ2-5
v_call: TRBV4-1
d_call: -
cdr3_nt: TGCGCCAGCAGCCAAGGCCGGTCCGTAGAGACCCAGTACTTC
cdr3_aa: CASSQGRSVETQYF

clone_size: few
j_call: TRBJ1-1
v_call: TRBV7-9
d_call: TRBD1
cdr3_nt: TGTGCCAGCAGCCCCCGGACAGGGACGAACACTGAAGCTTTCTTT
cdr3_aa: CASSPRTGTNTEAFF

clone_size: -
j_call: TRBJ1-1
v_call: TRBV4-1
d_call: -
cdr3_nt: TGCGCCAGCAGCCAAGATATGGGCAACACTGAAGCTTTCTTT
cdr3_aa: CASSQDMGNTEAFF

clone_size: -
j_call: TRBJ2-1
v_call: TRBV2
d_call: TRBD2
cdr3_nt: TGTGCCAGCAGTGTTGCTAGCGGATACAATGAGCAGTTCTTC
cdr3_aa: CASSVASGYNEQFF

clone_size: -
j_call: TRBJ2-1
v_call: TRBV29-1
d_call: TRBD1
cdr3_nt: TGCAGCGTGTACAGGGGGCAGGGTGAGCAGTTCTTC
cdr3_aa: CSVYRGQGEQFF

clone_size: -
j_call: TRBJ1-2
v_call: TRBV28
d_call: -
cdr3_nt: TGTGCCAGCAGTTTGATCGTACCGCAGGGCGGCTACACCTTC
cdr3_aa: CASSLIVPQGGYTF

clone_size: -
j_call: TRBJ1-1
v_call: TRBV19
d_call: TRBD1
cdr3_nt: TGTGCCAGTAGGACTACAGGGGGCACTGAAGCTTTCTTT
cdr3_aa: CASRTTGGTEAFF

clone_size: -
j_call: TRBJ2-3
v_call: TRBV18
d_call: TRBD2
cdr3_nt: TGTGCCAGCTCCAGGACGATGAGCGGGAGATCAGATACGCAGTATTTT
cdr3_aa: CASSRTMSGRSDTQYF

clone_size: -
j_call: TRBJ1-4
v_call: TRBV5-6
d_call: TRBD1
cdr3_nt: TGTGCCAGCAGCTTGACCGGGACAGAGAATGAAAAACTGTTTTTT
cdr3_aa: CASSLTGTENEKLFF

clone_size: -
j_call: TRBJ1-5
v_call: TRBV19
d_call: -
cdr3_nt: TGTGCCAGTAGTATTAACACCGCTAGCAATCAGCCCCAGCATTTT
cdr3_aa: CASSINTASNQPQHF

clone_size: -
j_call: TRBJ2-3
v_call: TRBV30
d_call: TRBD2
cdr3_nt: TGTGCCTGGGATACTAGCGGGATGAGGGGGGATACGCAGTATTTT
cdr3_aa: CAWDTSGMRGDTQYF

clone_size: -
j_call: TRBJ2-1
v_call: TRBV3-1/TRBV3-2
d_call: TRBD2
cdr3_nt: TGTGCCAGCAGCCGAAGAGCGGGAGGGCCGAATGAGCAGTTCTTC
cdr3_aa: CASSRRAGGPNEQFF

clone_size: few
j_call: TRBJ2-7
v_call: TRBV27
d_call: -
cdr3_nt: TGTGCCAGCAGTCTCGACAGGAGCTCCTACGAGCAGTACTTC
cdr3_aa: CASSLDRSSYEQYF

clone_size: -
j_call: TRBJ2-5
v_call: TRBV7-9
d_call: -
cdr3_nt: TGTGCCAGCAGCCCCAGCGGAGAGACCCAGTACTTC
cdr3_aa: CASSPSGETQYF

clone_size: -
j_call: TRBJ2-5
v_call: TRBV9
d_call: TRBD2
cdr3_nt: TGTGCCAGCAGCGTATACGGGGAGGGGGAGACCCAGTACTTC
cdr3_aa: CASSVYGEGETQYF

clone_size: -
j_call: TRBJ2-2
v_call: TRBV10-3
d_call: -
cdr3_nt: TGTGCCATCATTAGAGAGGCGAGCACCGGGGAGCTGTTTTTT
cdr3_aa: CAIIREASTGELFF

clone_size: -
j_call: TRBJ2-2
v_call: TRBV7-3
d_call: TRBD1
cdr3_nt: TGTGCCAGCAGCCCGAACACAGGGGGACTTACCGGGGAGCTGTTTTTT
cdr3_aa: CASSPNTGGLTGELFF

clone_size: -
j_call: TRBJ2-1
v_call: TRBV2
d_call: TRBD2
cdr3_nt: TGTGCCAGCAGTGTTGTAGCGGGAAATGAGCAGTTCTTC
cdr3_aa: CASSVVAGNEQFF

clone_size: -
j_call: TRBJ1-1
v_call: TRBV5-1
d_call: -
cdr3_nt: TGCGCCAGCAGCTTGGTCGGGGGACGGGGCACTGAAGCTTTCTTT
cdr3_aa: CASSLVGGRGTEAFF

clone_size: -
j_call: TRBJ2-7
v_call: TRBV7-2
d_call: TRBD2
cdr3_nt: TGTGCCAGCAGCTTAGGACTAGCGGGAACCTACGAGCAGTACTTC
cdr3_aa: CASSLGLAGTYEQYF

clone_size: -
j_call: TRBJ1-1
v_call: TRBV5-6
d_call: TRBD1
cdr3_nt: TGTGCCAGCGGCCCGTTTACAGGGGGCGGGGGAGGAACTGAAGCTTTCTTT
cdr3_aa: CASGPFTGGGGGTEAFF

clone_size: -
j_call: TRBJ2-7
v_call: TRBV12-5
d_call: TRBD1
cdr3_nt: TGTGCTAGTGGTTCGCCGGGACAGGGTATCTACGAGCAGTACTTC
cdr3_aa: CASGSPGQGIYEQYF

clone_size: -
j_call: TRBJ2-1
v_call: TRBV24-1
d_call: TRBD1
cdr3_nt: TGTGCCACCAGTCAGGGGAATCGGGACAGGGGGAGAAATGAGCAGTTCTTC
cdr3_aa: CATSQGNRDRGRNEQFF

clone_size: -
j_call: TRBJ1-4
v_call: TRBV12-5
d_call: TRBD1
cdr3_nt: TGTGCTAGTGGTGGACAGGGGGTGAGGGAAAAACTGTTTTTT
cdr3_aa: CASGGQGVREKLFF

clone_size: -
j_call: TRBJ1-5
v_call: TRBV19
d_call: TRBD1
cdr3_nt: TGTGCCAGTAGTCTGAGACAGGGGGCAAGTCCCCAGCATTTT
cdr3_aa: CASSLRQGASPQHF

clone_size: -
j_call: TRBJ1-1
v_call: TRBV19
d_call: -
cdr3_nt: TGTGCCAGTAGTATGGGGGCTGGACCCATGGGGGCTTTCTTT
cdr3_aa: CASSMGAGPMGAFF

clone_size: -
j_call: TRBJ2-1
v_call: TRBV29-1
d_call: TRBD2
cdr3_nt: TGCAGCGTTGAAGGGACTAGCGGGACCCAGAATGAGCAGTTCTTC
cdr3_aa: CSVEGTSGTQNEQFF

clone_size: -
j_call: TRBJ2-1
v_call: TRBV5-1
d_call: TRBD2
cdr3_nt: TGCGCCAGCAGCTTGTTTGGGACTAGCGGGTGGAATGAGCAGTTCTTC
cdr3_aa: CASSLFGTSGWNEQFF

clone_size: -
j_call: TRBJ1-1
v_call: TRBV7-9
d_call: -
cdr3_nt: TGTGCCAGCAGCCCCCCGGGGAACACTGAAGCTTTCTTT
cdr3_aa: CASSPPGNTEAFF

clone_size: -
j_call: TRBJ2-2
v_call: TRBV5-5
d_call: TRBD1
cdr3_nt: TGTGCCAGCGCCTTCCGTCCGGGACAGACGAACACCGGGGAGCTGTTTTTT
cdr3_aa: CASAFRPGQTNTGELFF

clone_size: -
j_call: TRBJ2-5
v_call: TRBV5-5
d_call: TRBD2
cdr3_nt: TGTGCCAGCAGCTTGAGGAGCGGGAGGGCCCGGGAGACCCAGTACTTC
cdr3_aa: CASSLRSGRARETQYF

clone_size: -
j_call: TRBJ2-7
v_call: TRBV12-5
d_call: TRBD1
cdr3_nt: TGTGCTAGTGGTTTGAAGGACAGGGCCGACACCTACGAGCAGTACTTC
cdr3_aa: CASGLKDRADTYEQYF

clone_size: -
j_call: TRBJ2-3
v_call: TRBV6-5
d_call: -
cdr3_nt: TGTGCCAGCGCGCTCGAACCCCGCACAGATACGCAGTATTTT
cdr3_aa: CASALEPRTDTQYF

clone_size: few
j_call: TRBJ1-2
v_call: TRBV4-1
d_call: -
cdr3_nt: TGCGCCAGCAGCCAGTTCGGACTTAACTATGGCTACACCTTC
cdr3_aa: CASSQFGLNYGYTF

clone_size: -
j_call: TRBJ2-7
v_call: TRBV12-3/TRBV12-4
d_call: -
cdr3_nt: TGTGCCAGCAGCCTCGGGTCCTTGCGGGAGCAGTACTTC
cdr3_aa: CASSLGSLREQYF

clone_size: -
j_call: TRBJ1-1
v_call: TRBV6-5
d_call: -
cdr3_nt: TGTGCCAGCAGTCTCGTACAGGGCCTTGAAGCTTTCTTT
cdr3_aa: CASSLVQGLEAFF

clone_size: -
j_call: TRBJ2-4
v_call: TRBV28
d_call: -
cdr3_nt: TGTGCCAGCAGCCGAACAGGGGGGGGAAACATTCAGTACTTC
cdr3_aa: CASSRTGGGNIQYF

clone_size: few
j_call: TRBJ2-7
v_call: TRBV9
d_call: -
cdr3_nt: TGTGCCAGCAGCGGAGACTCTGTCTACGAGCAGTACTTC
cdr3_aa: CASSGDSVYEQYF

clone_size: -
j_call: TRBJ2-3
v_call: TRBV7-2
d_call: -
cdr3_nt: TGTGCCAGCAGCTTATTACGGGAGCGGACAGATACGCAGTATTTT
cdr3_aa: CASSLLRERTDTQYF

clone_size: -
j_call: TRBJ2-7
v_call: TRBV6-5
d_call: TRBD1
cdr3_nt: TGTGCCAGCAGTTTTGGTTGGGACAGGGCGAGAGAGCAGTACTTC
cdr3_aa: CASSFGWDRAREQYF

clone_size: -
j_call: TRBJ2-7
v_call: TRBV28
d_call: -
cdr3_nt: TGTGCCAGCAGTTTAACAGGGAAGGTCTGGGAGCAGTACTTC
cdr3_aa: CASSLTGKVWEQYF

clone_size: -
j_call: TRBJ1-2
v_call: TRBV25-1
d_call: -
cdr3_nt: TGTGCCAGCTGGGGGGACTGGGACTATGGCTACACCTTC
cdr3_aa: CASWGDWDYGYTF

clone_size: -
j_call: TRBJ2-3
v_call: TRBV6-4
d_call: -
cdr3_nt: TGTGCCAGCAGTGACCGCGGGATAGGACCAGATACGCAGTATTTT
cdr3_aa: CASSDRGIGPDTQYF

clone_size: -
j_call: TRBJ2-2
v_call: TRBV9
d_call: -
cdr3_nt: TGTGCCAGCAGCGTAGGAAGCCCCGGGGAGCTGTTTTTT
cdr3_aa: CASSVGSPGELFF

clone_size: -
j_call: TRBJ2-7
v_call: TRBV6-6
d_call: TRBD2
cdr3_nt: TGTGCCAGCAGTCCCTCTCGTCTAGCGGGAGGGAAGGGCCGAAGGGACGAGCAGTACTTC
cdr3_aa: CASSPSRLAGGKGRRDEQYF